Below, 14 T cell receptor beta chains from the same sample are listed, as sequenced in a study of shared clonotypes between healthy human individuals. Profiled with immunoSEQ multiplex PCR; TCRdb holds only in-frame clones, not every one. The sample consists of approximately 400,000 clones, 96% of them appearing once. Sample: memory CD8+ T cells sorted from blood. The subset was: CD45RO+ cells pooled with CCR7-negative TemRA cells. The receptors originated from a man in his thirties or forties in good health.

Here the CDR3 DNA reads TGTGCCACCTTCGAGGGCCGATCCTACGAGCAGTACTTC. It yields the protein CATFEGRSYEQYF. The rearrangement joins TRBV15 to TRBJ2-7; D is possibly TRBD2 (5 bases). Germline assignment: CDR1 LNHNV and CDR2 YYDKDF (reference sequence). The V and J ends lost 8 bases and 1 base respectively, with 12 bases between them. This CDR3 spans 13 amino acids.

This clone has only one observation. J is TRBJ1-1 and V is TRBV6-1; a weak D match, TRBD1 (5 bases). CDR1 and CDR2 (germline): MNHNS, SASEGT. V shed 5 bases and J shed 3 bases, with 16 bases lying between them. The CDR3 loop spans 15 amino acids. The CDR3 spells CASSLTPGGYTEAFF. The CDR3 DNA sequence: TGTGCCAGCAGTCTGACTCCCGGGGGGTACACTGAAGCTTTCTTT.

This chain uses TRBV15 with TRBJ2-5; D gene ambiguous. The germline gives CDR1 LNHNV, CDR2 YYDKDF (reference sequence). There are 13 residues in the CDR3. V lost 3 bases to trimming and J lost 7 bases, with 12 bases between them. CDR3 amino acids: CATSSGYVGTQYF. The CDR3 nucleotides are TGTGCCACCAGCAGCGGCTATGTGGGGACCCAGTACTTC.

The gene calls are TRBV6-5 and TRBJ1-1, with D uncertain. The CDR3 has 13 amino acids. V was trimmed by 8 bases and J by 1 base, leaving 11 bases between them. Per the germline V gene, CDR1 is MNHEY and CDR2 is SVGAGI. The CDR3 protein is CASSLGGNTEAFF. The CDR3, as DNA: TGTGCCAGCTCCCTTGGAGGGAACACTGAAGCTTTCTTT.

The J gene is TRBJ1-2, the V gene TRBV6-5; the D gene is possibly TRBD1 (6 bases). Germline V gene sequence: CDR1 MNHEY, CDR2 SVGAGI. V was cut by 4 bases and J by 4 bases, with 10 bases left in between. This CDR3 region has 13 residues. The CDR3 DNA reads as TGTGCCAGCAGTTCGATACAGGGCTATGGCTACACCTTC. Translation gives CASSSIQGYGYTF.

The rearrangement joins TRBV25-1 to TRBJ1-2, with D perhaps matching TRBD1 (5 bases). The CDR3 runs to 15 residues. Between the trimmed V and J ends, which lost 5 bases and 5 bases, there was a span of 18 bases. Per the germline V gene, CDR1 is MGHDK and CDR2 is SYGVNS. The CDR3 bases are TGTGCCAGCAGTCCCAAGGACAAAAGGGTTTATGGCTACACCTTC. Translating it yields CASSPKDKRVYGYTF.

J is TRBJ2-2 and V is TRBV10-3; D remains unclear. Germline CDR1 reads ENHRY; CDR2 reads SYGVKD. Trimming took 6 bases from V and 1 from J, leaving 6 bases between them. There are 13 residues in the CDR3. CDR3 protein: CAIRRLNTGELFF. The CDR3 DNA follows: TGTGCCATCAGACGCCTGAACACCGGGGAGCTGTTTTTT.

The CDR3 loop is CASSRTEQFF. CDR3 bases: TGTGCCAGCAGCCGGACAGAGCAGTTCTTC. V is TRBV7-9 and J is TRBJ2-1, with D possibly matching TRBD1 (5 bases). Trimming took 5 bases from V and 10 from J, leaving 6 bases between them. The CDR3 consists of 10 residues. Germline V gene lookup returns CDR1 SEHNR and CDR2 FQNEAQ (reference sequence).

The CDR3 coding sequence is TGTGCCAGCAGCCAAAGCCAGGGGGGGACCACCGGGGAGCTGTTTTTT. Translation gives CASSQSQGGTTGELFF. The chain combines TRBV4-2 with TRBJ2-2; D assignment may be TRBD1 or TRBD2 (7 bases each). Per the germline V gene, CDR1 is LGHNA and CDR2 is YNFKEQ. Trimming shortened V by 2 bases and J by 4 bases, and 14 bases separated the two germline ends. The CDR3 consists of 16 residues.

This sequence joins TRBV6-5 and TRBJ2-7, with a weak D call TRBD2 (6 bases). Trimming took 3 bases from V and 3 from J, leaving 12 bases between them. CDR3 length equals 14 residues. CDR1 and CDR2 from the germline V gene are MNHEY and SVGAGI. The DNA of the CDR3 is TGTGCCAGCAGTTATCGGGAGTCCTACTACGAGCAGTACTTC. Encoded protein: CASSYRESYYEQYF.

This clone has just a few counts. The rearrangement joins TRBV28 to TRBJ1-1, with 10 bases identical to TRBD1. The length of the CDR3 is 16 residues. V was clipped by 5 bases and J by 4 bases; unmatched bases: 10. Germline-derived CDR1 and CDR2 are MDHEN and SYDVKM. CDR3 residues: CASSITGGQGTTEAFF. For the CDR3, the DNA is TGTGCCAGCAGTATTACCGGGGGACAGGGGACCACTGAAGCTTTCTTT.

The chain couples TRBV28 to TRBJ2-2; 10 bases fit TRBD2. V dropped 3 bases and J dropped 7; count of bases not matched to a gene: 5. Germline V gene data show CDR1 as MDHEN and CDR2 as SYDVKM. The CDR3 is 15 amino acids. The DNA for the CDR3 is TGTGCCAGCAGTTTTTTAGCGGGAGGTGACGGGGAGCTGTTTTTT. It yields the protein CASSFLAGGDGELFF. Drawing the rest from reference TRBV28 and TRBJ2-2, the complete variable domain is DVKVTQSSRYLVKRTGEKVFLECVQDMDHENMFWYRQDPGLGLRLIYFSYDVKMKEKGDIPEGYSVSREKKERFSLILESASTNQTSMYLCASSFLAGGDGELFFGEGSRLTVL.

The chain is built from TRBV29-1 and TRBJ2-3, with D unclear. The V gene lost 5 bases and the J gene lost 2 bases, with 11 bases spanning the gap. The CDR3 is 13 amino acids. The germline CDR1 and CDR2 sequences are SQVTM and ANQGSEA. CDR3 nucleotide sequence: TGCAGCGTTCAAAATACAGTCACAGATACGCAGTATTTT. As protein: CSVQNTVTDTQYF.

This chain connects TRBV18 to TRBJ2-4; D remains ambiguous. Germline assignment: CDR1 KGHSH and CDR2 LQKENI. The CDR3 totals 15 residues. V lost 3 bases to trimming and J lost 0 bases, with 9 bases between them. CDR3 sequence reads: CASSPGTLAKNIQYF. The CDR3 DNA is TGTGCCAGCTCACCGGGTACACTAGCCAAAAACATTCAGTACTTC.